The entry below describes one T cell receptor beta chain. Its antigen is currently unknown. A junction end diverges from the germline sequence, so it may reflect a read error. TCRdb passed the 5' RACE reads through MiXCR, listing each CDR3 protein once. Among under 200,000 distinct CDR3 sequences listed, under 15% were seen once. These data belong to a study of T-cell memory formation after mild COVID-19. General study findings and limits: The main location of contracting CD4+ clones was CM and EM, and that of contracting CD8+ clones was EMRA.

Germline V gene sequence: CDR1 SSHAT, CDR2 FNYEAQ (reference sequence). CDR3 length: 13 residues. The sequenced material came from PBMCs or a T cell subset sorted from them (not recorded which). The sequence derives from a man aged 18 to 35 who had mild COVID-19 (a few samples of this study predate the infection). Cell type and time point are not known. This chain uses TRBV7-7 with TRBJ2-3, with D perhaps TRBD1 (6 bases). The CDR3 nucleotides are TGTGCTAGCAGCTCGCAGGGGTCAGATACGCAGTATTTT. It specifies CASSSQGSDTQYF.